These T cell receptor beta chains were read from a single sample in a study of neurological immune-mediated disorders. TCRdb recomputed calls from the 5' RACE reads with MiXCR, one row per CDR3 protein. The sample records about 10,000 distinct CDR3 sequences, roughly 20% being singletons. Specimen: CD8+ T cells from blood. These receptors were collected from a middle-aged woman with multiple sclerosis. Each CDR3 is given with its conserved first and last residue. The order of the fields is J gene, clone size, D gene, V gene, CDR3 protein, CDR3 DNA. The D gene is left open where the match is weak. Only part of the rows carry a size: once, few, many, or a class if the clone is expanded.

j_gene: TRBJ1-2; abundance: many; d_gene: TRBD1; v_gene: TRBV11-2; CDR3aa: CASSPDRVSYTF; CDR3nt: TGTGCCAGCAGCCCAGACAGGGTGAGCTACACCTTC
j_gene: TRBJ1-1; abundance: NA; d_gene: TRBD1; v_gene: TRBV5-1; CDR3aa: CASSLGQGAEAFF; CDR3nt: TGCGCCAGCAGCTTGGGACAGGGCGCTGAAGCTTTCTTT
j_gene: TRBJ1-1; abundance: many; d_gene: NA; v_gene: TRBV9; CDR3aa: CASSKGSGKNTEAFF; CDR3nt: TGTGCCAGCAGCAAAGGATCGGGGAAGAACACTGAAGCTTTCTTT
j_gene: TRBJ2-5; abundance: NA; d_gene: NA; v_gene: TRBV7-2; CDR3aa: CASSLAAAVETQYF; CDR3nt: TGTGCCAGCAGCTTAGCTGCCGCGGTAGAGACCCAGTACTTC
j_gene: TRBJ1-1; abundance: medium-sized; d_gene: NA; v_gene: TRBV5-1; CDR3aa: CASSYDSNTEAFF; CDR3nt: TGCGCCAGCAGCTACGACAGTAACACTGAAGCTTTCTTT
j_gene: TRBJ1-1; abundance: once; d_gene: TRBD1; v_gene: TRBV5-1; CDR3aa: CASSLDPTGSGTEAFF; CDR3nt: TGCGCCAGCAGCTTGGACCCGACAGGGAGCGGCACTGAAGCTTTCTTT
j_gene: TRBJ2-7; abundance: medium-sized; d_gene: NA; v_gene: TRBV4-2; CDR3aa: CASSQGVDGAYLRDEQYF; CDR3nt: TGTGCCAGCAGCCAAGGGGTAGACGGCGCCTATCTTAGGGACGAGCAGTACTTC
j_gene: TRBJ1-2; abundance: many; d_gene: NA; v_gene: TRBV5-6; CDR3aa: CASSFVSSYGYTF; CDR3nt: TGTGCCAGCAGCTTCGTCTCTAGCTATGGCTACACCTTC
j_gene: TRBJ1-3; abundance: NA; d_gene: NA; v_gene: TRBV4-1; CDR3aa: CASSQDGWGTGNTIYF; CDR3nt: TGCGCCAGCAGCCAAGATGGATGGGGGACTGGAAACACCATATATTTT
j_gene: TRBJ1-2; abundance: many; d_gene: NA; v_gene: TRBV19; CDR3aa: CASSTTLVYGYTF; CDR3nt: TGTGCCAGTAGTACCACGTTAGTCTATGGCTACACCTTC
j_gene: TRBJ2-2; abundance: many; d_gene: TRBD1; v_gene: TRBV4-1; CDR3aa: CASSLTHRGRYGELFF; CDR3nt: TGCGCCAGCAGCCTGACCCACAGGGGTCGGTACGGGGAGCTGTTTTTT
j_gene: TRBJ1-4; abundance: once; d_gene: NA; v_gene: TRBV20-1; CDR3aa: CSAPGTVNEKLFF; CDR3nt: TGCAGTGCCCCCGGGACGGTGAATGAAAAACTGTTTTTT
j_gene: TRBJ1-2; abundance: NA; d_gene: TRBD1; v_gene: TRBV7-9; CDR3aa: CASSSSGGVDGYTF; CDR3nt: TGTGCCAGCAGCAGCTCAGGGGGGGTCGATGGCTACACCTTC
j_gene: TRBJ1-2; abundance: many; d_gene: NA; v_gene: TRBV4-1; CDR3aa: CASSPEGYGYTF; CDR3nt: TGCGCCAGCAGCCCTGAGGGCTATGGCTACACCTTC
j_gene: TRBJ1-3; abundance: many; d_gene: NA; v_gene: TRBV5-5; CDR3aa: CASSAWDPSSGNTIYF; CDR3nt: TGTGCCAGCAGCGCCTGGGACCCGAGCTCTGGAAACACCATATATTTT
j_gene: TRBJ2-1; abundance: NA; d_gene: TRBD2; v_gene: TRBV27; CDR3aa: CASRTGLTKYNEQFF; CDR3nt: TGTGCCAGCAGGACGGGACTAACAAAGTACAATGAGCAGTTCTTC
j_gene: TRBJ2-5; abundance: medium-sized; d_gene: TRBD2; v_gene: TRBV20-1; CDR3aa: CSTTSGGALETQYF; CDR3nt: TGCAGCACTACTAGCGGGGGGGCCTTGGAGACCCAGTACTTC
j_gene: TRBJ2-7; abundance: medium-sized; d_gene: NA; v_gene: TRBV3-1; CDR3aa: CASSSGTSTSYEQYF; CDR3nt: TGTGCCAGCAGTTCCGGGACGTCAACCTCCTACGAGCAGTACTTC
j_gene: TRBJ1-6; abundance: many; d_gene: TRBD1; v_gene: TRBV12-3/TRBV12-4; CDR3aa: CASSWTGPYSPLHF; CDR3nt: TGTGCCAGCAGTTGGACAGGGCCCTATTCACCCCTCCACTTT
j_gene: TRBJ2-3; abundance: NA; d_gene: NA; v_gene: TRBV20-1; CDR3aa: CSAPRGDTQYF; CDR3nt: TGCAGTGCCCCCCGCGGAGATACGCAGTATTTT
j_gene: TRBJ1-5; abundance: medium-sized; d_gene: NA; v_gene: TRBV4-1; CDR3aa: CASSLVWDAYQPQHF; CDR3nt: TGCGCCAGCAGCCTTGTCTGGGACGCTTATCAGCCCCAGCATTTT
j_gene: TRBJ2-7; abundance: NA; d_gene: TRBD1; v_gene: TRBV20-1; CDR3aa: CSARARRGGTYEQYF; CDR3nt: TGCAGTGCTAGAGCCAGGCGAGGGGGCACCTACGAGCAGTACTTC
j_gene: TRBJ1-1; abundance: many; d_gene: NA; v_gene: TRBV5-1; CDR3aa: CASSPSGEWAPDAFF; CDR3nt: TGCGCCAGCAGCCCCTCGGGGGAGTGGGCTCCTGACGCTTTCTTT
j_gene: TRBJ2-1; abundance: many; d_gene: NA; v_gene: TRBV7-9; CDR3aa: CASILVYRAGEQFF; CDR3nt: TGTGCCAGCATCTTGGTCTACAGGGCGGGTGAGCAGTTCTTC
j_gene: TRBJ1-3; abundance: once; d_gene: NA; v_gene: TRBV10-3; CDR3aa: CAISLALRGNTIYF; CDR3nt: TGTGCCATCAGTTTAGCCTTACGAGGAAACACCATATATTTT
j_gene: TRBJ2-3; abundance: medium-sized; d_gene: NA; v_gene: TRBV10-3; CDR3aa: CAISKGQSTTDTQYF; CDR3nt: TGTGCCATCAGTAAGGGGCAGTCTACCACAGATACGCAGTATTTT
j_gene: TRBJ2-7; abundance: many; d_gene: TRBD2; v_gene: TRBV5-1; CDR3aa: CASSFGGGAGEQYF; CDR3nt: TGCGCCAGCAGCTTCGGCGGGGGGGCGGGGGAGCAGTACTTC
j_gene: TRBJ1-2; abundance: NA; d_gene: NA; v_gene: TRBV3-1; CDR3aa: CASSQADGGYTF; CDR3nt: TGTGCCAGCAGCCAAGCCGACGGTGGCTACACCTTC
j_gene: TRBJ2-6; abundance: many; d_gene: NA; v_gene: TRBV5-6; CDR3aa: CASSRPAAGTGANVLTF; CDR3nt: TGTGCCAGCAGCCGGCCTGCGGCTGGGACTGGGGCCAACGTCCTGACTTTC
j_gene: TRBJ1-3; abundance: medium-sized; d_gene: NA; v_gene: TRBV29-1; CDR3aa: CSVAETGSGNTIYF; CDR3nt: TGCAGCGTTGCCGAGACAGGCTCTGGAAACACCATATATTTT
j_gene: TRBJ2-3; abundance: medium-sized; d_gene: NA; v_gene: TRBV7-6; CDR3aa: CASSLAFGTDTQYF; CDR3nt: TGTGCCAGCAGCTTAGCATTCGGCACAGATACGCAGTATTTT
j_gene: TRBJ2-3; abundance: many; d_gene: TRBD2; v_gene: TRBV15; CDR3aa: CATSRDPSSSVAGVRNTQYF; CDR3nt: TGTGCCACCAGCAGAGATCCATCTAGCTCCGTAGCGGGGGTCCGGAATACGCAGTATTTT
j_gene: TRBJ2-3; abundance: many; d_gene: TRBD2; v_gene: TRBV20-1; CDR3aa: CSACALAGGPRNTDTQYF; CDR3nt: TGCAGTGCTTGCGCCCTAGCGGGGGGGCCGAGGAACACAGATACGCAGTATTTT
j_gene: TRBJ1-5; abundance: many; d_gene: TRBD1; v_gene: TRBV2; CDR3aa: CASSRTTGINQPQHF; CDR3nt: TGTGCCAGCAGCCGTACGACAGGGATCAATCAGCCCCAGCATTTT
j_gene: TRBJ2-7; abundance: many; d_gene: NA; v_gene: TRBV11-2; CDR3aa: CASSLAAVTYEQYF; CDR3nt: TGTGCCAGCAGCTTAGCCGCCGTTACCTACGAGCAGTACTTC
j_gene: TRBJ1-2; abundance: many; d_gene: NA; v_gene: TRBV29-1; CDR3aa: CSVDGGAEGYGYTF; CDR3nt: TGCAGCGTTGATGGGGGGGCAGAGGGCTATGGCTACACCTTC
j_gene: TRBJ1-3; abundance: many; d_gene: NA; v_gene: TRBV28; CDR3aa: CASSLSAASGNTIYF; CDR3nt: TGTGCCAGCAGTTTATCCGCAGCCTCTGGAAACACCATATATTTT
j_gene: TRBJ1-5; abundance: many; d_gene: NA; v_gene: TRBV28; CDR3aa: CASRPDTNNQPQHF; CDR3nt: TGTGCCAGCAGACCTGACACCAACAATCAGCCCCAGCATTTT
j_gene: TRBJ2-1; abundance: medium-sized; d_gene: NA; v_gene: TRBV27; CDR3aa: CASSITFRGTRYNEQFF; CDR3nt: TGTGCCAGCAGTATTACCTTCAGGGGTACTCGCTACAATGAGCAGTTCTTC
j_gene: TRBJ2-2; abundance: many; d_gene: NA; v_gene: TRBV5-6; CDR3aa: CASSFISNTGELFF; CDR3nt: TGTGCCAGCAGCTTCATCTCGAACACCGGGGAGCTGTTTTTT
j_gene: TRBJ2-4; abundance: many; d_gene: NA; v_gene: TRBV27; CDR3aa: CASSSGTPNIQYF; CDR3nt: TGTGCCAGCAGTTCCGGGACACCAAACATTCAGTACTTC
j_gene: TRBJ2-2; abundance: once; d_gene: TRBD1; v_gene: TRBV28; CDR3aa: CASSSTGMITGELFF; CDR3nt: TGTGCCAGCAGTTCGACAGGGATGATCACCGGGGAGCTGTTTTTT
j_gene: TRBJ2-3; abundance: many; d_gene: NA; v_gene: TRBV7-6; CDR3aa: CASSLAEGTDTQYF; CDR3nt: TGTGCCAGCAGCTTAGCCGAGGGCACAGATACGCAGTATTTT
j_gene: TRBJ2-3; abundance: many; d_gene: TRBD1; v_gene: TRBV29-1; CDR3aa: CSVDGEMGRFSGQGSSDTQYF; CDR3nt: TGCAGCGTTGACGGGGAGATGGGGCGTTTCTCGGGACAGGGTAGTTCAGATACGCAGTATTTT
j_gene: TRBJ2-1; abundance: NA; d_gene: NA; v_gene: TRBV4-2; CDR3aa: CASGDREQFF; CDR3nt: TGTGCCAGCGGTGACAGGGAGCAGTTCTTC
j_gene: TRBJ1-2; abundance: many; d_gene: NA; v_gene: TRBV5-6; CDR3aa: CASSLSPGAPYGYTF; CDR3nt: TGTGCCAGCAGCTTGTCCCCCGGCGCCCCCTATGGCTACACCTTC
j_gene: TRBJ2-1; abundance: medium-sized; d_gene: NA; v_gene: TRBV13; CDR3aa: CASSAGNNEQFF; CDR3nt: TGTGCCAGCAGCGCAGGTAACAATGAGCAGTTCTTC
j_gene: TRBJ1-1; abundance: many; d_gene: TRBD1; v_gene: TRBV6-5; CDR3aa: CASSYSTGPPTEAFF; CDR3nt: TGTGCCAGCAGTTACTCGACAGGGCCCCCCACTGAAGCTTTCTTT
j_gene: TRBJ2-1; abundance: medium-sized; d_gene: NA; v_gene: TRBV6-6; CDR3aa: CASINEAYARSSYNEQFF; CDR3nt: TGTGCCAGCATCAACGAAGCCTACGCCAGAAGCTCCTACAATGAGCAGTTCTTC
j_gene: TRBJ2-3; abundance: many; d_gene: TRBD1; v_gene: TRBV5-5; CDR3aa: CASSLLGQGDTQYF; CDR3nt: TGTGCCAGCAGCTTGCTAGGACAGGGAGATACGCAGTATTTT
j_gene: TRBJ1-5; abundance: NA; d_gene: NA; v_gene: TRBV19; CDR3aa: CASSWTDSNQPQHF; CDR3nt: TGTGCCAGTAGCTGGACCGATAGCAATCAGCCCCAGCATTTT
j_gene: TRBJ2-5; abundance: NA; d_gene: TRBD2; v_gene: TRBV11-2; CDR3aa: CASSWLTSGVQETQYF; CDR3nt: TGTGCCAGCAGCTGGTTGACTAGCGGGGTCCAAGAGACCCAGTACTTC
j_gene: TRBJ1-4; abundance: NA; d_gene: NA; v_gene: TRBV27; CDR3aa: CASSPLYANGGEKLFF; CDR3nt: TGTGCCAGCAGTCCCCTCTATGCCAACGGAGGGGAAAAACTGTTTTTT